These 17 T cell receptor beta chains were sequenced from one sample in a study of T-cell reconstitution after alpha-beta-depleted transplantation in children. Unique molecular identifiers were used in preparing the TCRbeta library. A single record per CDR3 protein comes from TCRdb applying MiXCR to the PCR reads. The sample holds 45,000 to 55,000 distinct CDR3 sequences, about 5.7% seen once. The specimen comprised PBMCs, mostly from graft donor cells, sampled 60 days after TCRalphabeta/CD19-depleted stem cell transplant. The receptors stem from a female patient younger than 10 who had a stem cell transplant for aplastic anemia, so the T cells may come from the graft donor.

The chain is built from TRBV7-3 and TRBJ1-3, with D possibly matching TRBD1 (6 bases). This CDR3 is 16 amino acids long. Germline V gives CDR1 SGHTA, CDR2 FQGTGA. The V end lost 5 bases, the J end lost 4 bases, and 18 bases lay between the germline ends. CDR3 sequence: CASSPQGPRSGNTIYF. The CDR3 coding sequence is TGTGCCAGCAGCCCACAGGGCCCCCGTTCAGGAAACACCATATATTTT.

The chain has TRBV7-9 and TRBJ2-3; D ambiguous. CDR3 length: 13 amino acids. V lost 1 base to trimming and J lost 6 bases, with 8 bases between them. Per germline, CDR1 SEHNR and CDR2 FQNEAQ (reference sequence). The CDR3 DNA follows: TGTGCCAGCAGCTTAGGACTGCGCGATACGCAGTATTTT. Encoded protein: CASSLGLRDTQYF.

Ten or more counts support this clonotype. The J gene is TRBJ2-1, the V gene TRBV4-1; D gene uncertain. The V gene lost 10 bases and the J gene lost 12 bases, with 10 bases spanning the gap. The germline CDR1 and CDR2 sequences are MGHRA and YSYEKL. The CDR3 loop spans 9 amino acids. CDR3 loop: CATYLAQFF. For the CDR3, the DNA is TGCGCCACTTACCTTGCGCAGTTCTTC.

This clonotype occurred many times. The V gene is TRBV9, the J gene TRBJ1-1; TRBD1 aligns across 10 bases. Germline CDR1 SGDLS, CDR2 YYNGEE. CDR3 length: 14 amino acids. V shed 5 bases, J shed 8 bases, and the junction held 9 bases outside the gene matches. In DNA, the CDR3 is TGTGCCAGCAGTCAGGGACAGGGGATAACCGAAGCTTTCTTT. Residues: CASSQGQGITEAFF.

The V gene is TRBV16, the J gene TRBJ2-7; D may be TRBD1 (6 bases). CDR1 and CDR2 (germline): KGHSY, FQNENV. The CDR3 sequence is 14 residues long. V was pared by 6 bases and J by 2 bases, with 14 bases between. The CDR3 is CASSHRDMTYEQYF. DNA of the CDR3: TGTGCCAGCAGTCACCGGGACATGACCTACGAGCAGTACTTC. Together with reference TRBV16 and TRBJ2-7, the CDR3 gives the full variable domain: GEEVAQTPKHLVRGEGQKAKLYCAPIKGHSYVFWYQQVLKNEFKFLISFQNENVFDETGMPKERFSAKCLPNSPCSLEIQATKLEDSAVYFCASSHRDMTYEQYFGPGTRLTVT.

This clonotype was seen ten or more times. J is TRBJ2-3 and V is TRBV7-2; D tentatively fits TRBD1 or TRBD2 (6 bases each). The CDR3 length is 15 residues. Trimming took 2 bases from V and 2 from J, leaving 11 bases between them. Germline assignment: CDR1 SGHTA and CDR2 FQGNSA. This chain's CDR3 is CASSLRRGDTDTQYF. CDR3 coding DNA: TGTGCCAGCAGCTTAAGGAGGGGGGACACAGATACGCAGTATTTT.

At least ten counts were recorded for this clonotype. The chain is built from TRBV20-1 and TRBJ2-7; no clear D gene. Trimming pared 6 bases from V and 7 bases from J, leaving 16 bases between. The CDR3 contains 12 residues. Germline V gene lookup returns CDR1 DFQATT and CDR2 SNEGSKA (reference sequence). The CDR3 sequence is CSAERANWEQYF. CDR3 DNA: TGCAGTGCGGAACGGGCAAATTGGGAGCAGTACTTC.

The table lists this clonotype with many counts. The genes are TRBV7-2 and TRBJ2-5; 8 nucleotides agree with TRBD2. CDR1 is SGHTA and CDR2 is FQGNSA in the germline V gene. V dropped 3 bases and J dropped 4; count of bases not matched to a gene: 7. The CDR3 loop spans 15 amino acids. CDR3 nucleotides: TGTGCCAGCAGCTTTTCGGGGGGGCTAGGAGAGACCCAGTACTTC. Protein: CASSFSGGLGETQYF. The whole variable domain, filled in from reference TRBV7-2 and TRBJ2-5, reads GAGVSQSPSNKVTEKGKDVELRCDPISGHTALYWYRQSLGQGLEFLIYFQGNSAPDKSGLPSDRFSAERTGGSVSTLTIQRTQQEDSAVYLCASSFSGGLGETQYFGPGTRLLVL.

This clonotype occurred many times. The J gene is TRBJ1-5, the V gene TRBV7-7; D is possibly TRBD1 (6 bases). In germline, CDR1 is SSHAT, CDR2 FNYEAQ (reference sequence). Between the trimmed V and J ends, which lost 5 bases and 9 bases, there was a span of 17 bases. The CDR3 is 14 residues long. The CDR3: CASSPGQPRRPQHF. CDR3 bases: TGTGCCAGCAGCCCCGGACAGCCGCGGCGGCCCCAGCATTTT.

This clonotype was recorded many times. The chain carries TRBV5-1 and TRBJ1-2; 10 nucleotides line up with TRBD1. CDR3 length: 15 amino acids. Germline V gene sequence: CDR1 SGHRS, CDR2 YFSETQ. Trimming at V came to 4 bases and at J to 2 bases, leaving 5 bases not matched to a gene. DNA of the CDR3: TGCGCCAGCAGCAGAGGGACAGGGGAGAACTATGGCTACACCTTC. Translation: CASSRGTGENYGYTF.

CDR3: CASSPSGGGDTQYF. CDR3 DNA: TGTGCCAGCAGCCCTAGCGGGGGGGGAGATACGCAGTATTTT. The chain is built from TRBV3-1 and TRBJ2-3; TRBD2 matches at 12 bases. The CDR3 loop spans 14 amino acids. Germline V gene lookup returns CDR1 LGHDT and CDR2 YNNKEL (reference sequence). Trimming removed 4 bases from V and 5 bases from J; junction bases left unmatched: 1.

This clonotype was detected ten times or more. The V and J genes are TRBV5-1 and TRBJ2-7; 9 nucleotides line up with TRBD2. The germline gives CDR1 SGHRS, CDR2 YFSETQ. V shed 0 bases and J 2 bases; nucleotides not matched to a gene: 0. The CDR3 has 14 residues. The CDR3 DNA is TGCGCCAGCAGCTTGGGGACTAGCGCCTACGAGCAGTACTTC. Residues: CASSLGTSAYEQYF.

At least ten counts were recorded for this clonotype. The rearrangement joins TRBV28 to TRBJ2-5; TRBD2 aligns across 7 bases. V was pared by 2 bases and J by 2 bases, with 5 bases of the junction left unmatched. Germline CDR1 reads MDHEN; CDR2 reads SYDVKM. The CDR3 is 15 residues long. This CDR3 is CASSLGGVRQETQYF. DNA for the CDR3: TGTGCCAGCAGTTTAGGGGGGGTGAGGCAAGAGACCCAGTACTTC.

This clonotype has at least ten counts. This chain links TRBV7-9 with TRBJ1-2; D call uncertain. CDR1 SEHNR and CDR2 FQNEAQ come from the germline V gene (reference sequence). V was pared by 1 base and J by 4 bases, with 4 bases between. The CDR3 consists of 12 residues. In DNA, the CDR3 is TGTGCCAGCAGCTTAGTTGCCTATGGCTACACCTTC. Its translation: CASSLVAYGYTF.

This clonotype has a count of ten or more. The CDR3: CASSSYRGLNSPLHF. The CDR3 DNA reads TGTGCCAGCAGTAGCTACAGGGGGCTAAATTCACCCCTCCACTTT. The chain joins TRBV28 to TRBJ1-6; TRBD1 matches at 9 bases. Trimming at V came to 5 bases and at J to 7 bases, leaving 6 bases not matched to a gene. Germline-derived CDR1 and CDR2 are MDHEN and SYDVKM. The CDR3 is 15 amino acids.

This clonotype was detected many times. The chain recombines TRBV5-1 with TRBJ2-3; D gene uncertain. Trimming shortened V by 6 bases and J by 0 bases, and 17 bases separated the two germline ends. CDR3 length: 16 amino acids. Germline CDR1 reads SGHRS; CDR2 reads YFSETQ. The CDR3 bases are TGCGCCAGCACCTTCCACTTAGACTCAAGCACAGATACGCAGTATTTT. Translated: CASTFHLDSSTDTQYF.

Many counts were recorded for this clonotype. The rearrangement uses TRBV12-3 or TRBV12-4 and TRBJ1-6, with 7 bases aligning to TRBD1. V shed 2 bases and J 11 bases; nucleotides not matched to a gene: 9. The CDR3 contains 15 residues. The CDR3 spells CASSLRAIRGAPLHF. CDR3 sequence (DNA): TGTGCCAGCAGTTTAAGGGCGATCAGGGGGGCACCCCTCCACTTT.